The source of this T cell receptor beta chain is a study of shared clonotypes between healthy human individuals. Study overall: Three CD4 naive, three CD4 memory, two CD8 naive and one CD8 memory plate were used per donor.

Assay used: immunoSEQ multiplex PCR; TCRdb lists only in-frame clones, some missing. The profile covers roughly 2 million clones, with 90% to 96% appearing a single time and more than 0.1% taken by the ten largest. The authors divided CD4+ cells into CD45RA+ naive and CD45RA-negative memory subsets. Trimming took 1 base from V and 2 from J, leaving 8 bases between them. The CDR3 runs 14 residues. Germline CDR1 reads MGHRA; CDR2 reads YSYEKL. Regarding this clone: Its specificity is unknown.

Study-wide findings and caveats: Genetic and exposure-history diversity was limited by the few donors.

Sequenced material: naive CD4+ T cells sorted from blood. As for subset: CD45RA+ positively selected. The rearrangement links TRBV4-1 to TRBJ1-1; D call uncertain. The clonotype was recovered from a man aged 18 to 30 in good health. The CDR3 DNA is TGCGCCAGCAGCCAAGTTCTCAGAAACACTGAAGCTTTCTTT. Its translation is CASSQVLRNTEAFF.